The 28 T cell receptor beta chains in this list originate from one sample, sequenced in a study of T cell repertoires in cytomegalovirus infection. No antigen has been identified for these receptors. In TCRdb, the reads were re-called with MiXCR into one record per CDR3 protein. The sample shows some 920,000 distinct CDR3 sequences, around 30% of them seen only once. The input for sequencing was cultured CD8+ T cells from PBMCs, taken from culture after CMV antigen stimulation. These receptors were obtained from a human donor in good health (CMV status not recorded). Some clones in this sample may be carry-over from other donors' samples.

This sequence joins TRBV2 and TRBJ2-5; 9 positions match TRBD1. There are 15 residues in the CDR3. The germline V gene encodes CDR1 SNHLY and CDR2 FYNNEI. V trimming: 1 base; J trimming: 5 bases; junction bases outside the gene matches: 5. CDR3 sequence reads: CASSEVRQGDETQYF. The CDR3 nucleotides read TGTGCCAGCAGTGAAGTGCGACAGGGGGACGAGACCCAGTACTTC.

The table lists this clonotype with a few counts. This rearrangement joins TRBV7-9 to TRBJ2-7; 7 bases agree with TRBD1. Trimming took 4 bases from V and 2 from J; bases not matched to a gene: 11. CDR3 length equals 16 residues. The germline V gene has CDR1 SEHNR and CDR2 FQNEAQ (reference sequence). CDR3 protein: CASSSTPPGQPYEQYF. The CDR3, as DNA: TGTGCCAGCAGCTCCACGCCCCCGGGACAGCCCTACGAGCAGTACTTC.

At least ten counts were recorded for this clonotype. The J gene is TRBJ1-5, the V gene TRBV6-1; possible D gene TRBD1, 5 bases. The CDR3 runs to 16 residues. From germline, CDR1 is MNHNS and CDR2 SASEGT. V was cut by 3 bases and J by 1 base, with 13 bases left in between. CDR3 in amino acids: CASSEPGQGSNQPQHF. The CDR3 DNA reads as TGTGCCAGCAGTGAGCCGGGGCAGGGCAGCAATCAGCCCCAGCATTTT.

This clonotype was seen a handful of times. The chain has TRBV4-1 and TRBJ1-1; D not certain. V lost 1 base and J lost 6, with 12 bases in between. The CDR3 covers 14 residues. CDR1 is MGHRA and CDR2 is YSYEKL in the germline V gene. Written as DNA, the CDR3 is TGCGCCAGCAGCCAAGGAATGGGCATGGCTGAAGCTTTCTTT. Translated: CASSQGMGMAEAFF.

The genes are TRBV12-3 or TRBV12-4 and TRBJ2-5; D gene uncertain. V lost 6 bases to trimming and J lost 1 base, with 12 bases between them. This CDR3 spans 14 amino acids. CDR3 DNA sequence: TGTGCCAGCAGGATTCTAGGGATCCAAGAGACCCAGTACTTC. This codes for CASRILGIQETQYF.

This clonotype came up a few times. This sequence joins TRBV4-3 and TRBJ2-2; perhaps TRBD1 as D (6 bases). The CDR3 is made up of 19 amino acids. V was shortened by 1 base and J by 0 bases, with 18 bases between the two germline ends. Looked up from germline, CDR1 is LGHNA and CDR2 is YSLEER. CDR3 region: CASSQVTVLGAPNTGELFF. The CDR3 region has the DNA TGCGCCAGCAGCCAAGTGACGGTCTTGGGGGCACCGAACACCGGGGAGCTGTTTTTT.

The gene calls are TRBV4-1 and TRBJ2-1, with D tentatively TRBD2 (7 bases). Trimming removed 3 bases from V and 4 bases from J, with 19 bases in between. In germline, CDR1 is MGHRA, CDR2 YSYEKL. There are 17 residues in the CDR3. CDR3 sequence reads: CASSHPTKGGPYNEQFF. In DNA form, the CDR3 reads TGCGCCAGCAGCCACCCCACGAAGGGGGGGCCGTACAATGAGCAGTTCTTC.

This clonotype was picked up a small number of times. The chain uses TRBV7-9 and TRBJ2-4; unclear D gene. This CDR3 region has 11 residues. V gave up 5 bases and J gave up 9 bases, with 8 bases separating them. CDR1 is SEHNR and CDR2 is FQNEAQ in the germline V gene (reference sequence). As DNA, the CDR3 is TGTGCCAGCAGCGCAGAAGGCATTCAGTACTTC. Translation gives CASSAEGIQYF.

This clonotype came up a few times. The rearrangement uses TRBV19 and TRBJ1-5; 7 nucleotides line up with TRBD1. The CDR3 has 13 amino acids. From germline, CDR1 is LNHDA and CDR2 SQIVND (reference sequence). V gave up 6 bases and J gave up 5 bases; unmatched junction bases: 4. The chain's CDR3 is CASRHRGDQPQHF. CDR3 sequence (DNA): TGTGCCAGTAGGCACAGGGGCGATCAGCCCCAGCATTTT.

The chain links TRBV7-9 to TRBJ1-2; a weak D match, TRBD1 (6 bases). CDR1 SEHNR and CDR2 FQNEAQ come from the germline V gene (reference sequence). The germline V and J ends were trimmed by 5 bases and 2 bases, with 12 bases remaining between them. This CDR3 comprises 14 residues. CDR3 region: CASSTLDRNYGYTF. The DNA for the CDR3 is TGTGCCAGCAGCACCCTGGACAGAAACTATGGCTACACCTTC.

This chain uses TRBV7-9 with TRBJ2-5, with D possibly TRBD1 on 5 matching bases. From germline, CDR1 is SEHNR and CDR2 FQNEAQ (reference sequence). The CDR3 is made up of 15 amino acids. Deletions cut 2 bases from V and 3 bases from J, with 13 bases between. The CDR3 region is CASSLRTGHKETQYF. DNA of the CDR3: TGTGCCAGCAGCTTAAGAACAGGCCATAAAGAGACCCAGTACTTC.

This clonotype was seen a single time. The chain recombines TRBV27 with TRBJ1-2; D might be TRBD1 (5 bases). The germline V gene encodes CDR1 MNHEY and CDR2 SMNVEV (reference sequence). The CDR3 runs to 13 residues. Trimming left V 4 bases short and J 9 bases short, with 15 bases between. CDR3 in DNA: TGTGCCAGCAGTTCCGGGACCGACCTTTGCTACACCTTC. Residues: CASSSGTDLCYTF.

This clonotype turned up a few times. The V call is TRBV4-1, the J call TRBJ1-6; 9 bases fit TRBD1. The germline CDR1 and CDR2 sequences are MGHRA and YSYEKL. The CDR3 totals 17 residues. The J segment lost 10 bases and the V segment lost 1 base, leaving 11 bases of the junction unmatched. DNA of the CDR3: TGCGCCAGCAGCCAAGCCGAACTCGGGACAGGGAGGTCACCCCTCCACTTT. It yields the protein CASSQAELGTGRSPLHF.

This chain connects TRBV2 to TRBJ2-5, with D possibly TRBD2 on 5 matching bases. Trimming removed 6 bases at V and 2 bases at J, with 16 bases between. The CDR3 length is 15 residues. Germline CDR1 reads SNHLY; CDR2 reads FYNNEI. The CDR3, as DNA: TGTGCCAGCAGGGTTGATACTAGTGTTCAAGAGACCCAGTACTTC. Translated, it gives CASRVDTSVQETQYF.

The chain has TRBV7-2 and TRBJ1-6; 10 positions agree with TRBD1. V trimming: 6 bases; J trimming: 9 bases; junction bases outside the gene matches: 11. Germline V CDR1 and CDR2: SGHTA, FQGNSA. This CDR3 region has 16 residues. The CDR3 coding sequence is TGTGCCAGCAGTTCCGGGACAGGGGAATGGGGTTCACCCCTCCACTTT. Amino acids: CASSSGTGEWGSPLHF.

The rearrangement links TRBV6-6 to TRBJ1-2; tentative D call: TRBD1 (5 bases). Germline lookup yields CDR1 MNHNY and CDR2 SVGAGI (reference sequence). This CDR3 has 14 amino acids. Trimming pared 6 bases from V and 8 bases from J, leaving 19 bases between. The CDR3 is CASSDPGLRRGYTF. The CDR3 coding sequence is TGTGCCAGCAGCGATCCGGGACTCCGGCGAGGCTACACCTTC.

The chain has TRBV7-9 and TRBJ1-1, with 8 nucleotides matching TRBD1. This CDR3 has 17 residues. The J segment lost 0 bases and the V segment lost 4 bases, leaving 10 bases of the junction unmatched. Germline V lookup: CDR1 SEHNR, CDR2 FQNEAQ (reference sequence). The CDR3 DNA sequence: TGTGCCAGCAGCTCCCCGACAGGGGTTGTGATGAACACTGAAGCTTTCTTT. It translates to CASSSPTGVVMNTEAFF.

The sample holds a few counts of this clonotype. V and J are TRBV6-2 or TRBV6-3 and TRBJ1-6; D uncertain. Deletions cut 2 bases from V and 2 bases from J, with 10 bases between. CDR1 and CDR2 (germline): MNHEY, SVGEGT. The CDR3 loop spans 16 amino acids. In DNA form, the CDR3 reads TGTGCCAGCAGTTACCCGGGAGTCACCTATAATTCACCCCTCCACTTT. This codes for CASSYPGVTYNSPLHF.

In its sample, this clonotype was seen a few times. The chain employs TRBV11-1 and TRBJ2-7, with D maybe TRBD2 (6 bases). Germline V gives CDR1 SGHAT, CDR2 FQDESV (reference sequence). The V end was cut by 5 bases, the J end by 5 bases, with 7 bases between. The CDR3 runs 11 residues. CDR3 in DNA: TGTGCCAGCAGCCGGGGGAACGAGCAGTACGTC. Translating gives CASSRGNEQYV.

The V gene is TRBV4-3, the J gene TRBJ2-1, with D perhaps TRBD1 (5 bases). Per germline, CDR1 LGHNA and CDR2 YSLEER. This CDR3 spans 13 amino acids. Trimming pared 3 bases from V and 10 bases from J, leaving 13 bases between. The CDR3 DNA sequence: TGCGCCAGCAGCCATGAAATCCCAGGGGAGCAGTTCTTC. Protein: CASSHEIPGEQFF.

This clonotype was seen more than once but under ten times. The V and J genes are TRBV6-5 and TRBJ2-2; D is possibly TRBD2 (7 bases). V was pared by 0 bases and J by 8 bases, with 16 bases between. The CDR3 is 16 residues long. CDR1 MNHEY and CDR2 SVGAGI come from the germline V gene. The CDR3 region is CASSYSIGGLGGELFF. The CDR3 bases are TGTGCCAGCAGTTACTCGATCGGGGGGCTTGGGGGGGAGCTGTTTTTT.

This clonotype was seen a few times. This chain uses TRBV7-9 with TRBJ2-5; TRBD1 matches at 7 bases. Germline V lookup: CDR1 SEHNR, CDR2 FQNEAQ (reference sequence). V gave up 5 bases and J gave up 4 bases; unmatched junction bases: 7. CDR3 length: 14 amino acids. The CDR3 protein is CASSLSTGRETQYF. DNA for the CDR3: TGTGCCAGCAGCCTTTCGACAGGGCGAGAGACCCAGTACTTC.

This clonotype was seen a few times. This sequence joins TRBV15 and TRBJ1-5; D is undetermined. There are 13 residues in the CDR3. V lost 5 bases to trimming and J lost 4 bases, with 9 bases between them. The germline gives CDR1 LNHNV, CDR2 YYDKDF (reference sequence). The CDR3 protein is CATSDSRNQPQHF. CDR3 DNA sequence: TGTGCCACCAGCGATTCCAGGAATCAGCCCCAGCATTTT.

The chain is built from TRBV6-5 and TRBJ1-5; possible D gene TRBD1, 5 bases. CDR1 is MNHEY, CDR2 SVGAGI, per germline. The ends were cut back, 7 bases at V and 0 bases at J, with 16 bases in the middle. This CDR3 region has 16 residues. The CDR3: CASTARAGYSNQPQHF. The CDR3 DNA follows: TGTGCCAGCACCGCCCGGGCAGGGTATAGCAATCAGCCCCAGCATTTT.

This clonotype was seen many times. The chain employs TRBV7-2 and TRBJ2-1; perhaps TRBD2 as D (6 bases). The germline V and J ends were trimmed by 1 base and 2 bases, with 18 bases remaining between them. The CDR3 length is 18 residues. CDR1 and CDR2 (germline): SGHTA, FQGNSA. CDR3 residues: CASSLEGLAGTTYNEQFF. CDR3 DNA sequence: TGTGCCAGCAGCTTAGAGGGTCTGGCGGGGACCACCTACAATGAGCAGTTCTTC. The full variable domain, completed using reference TRBV7-2 and TRBJ2-1, is GAGVSQSPSNKVTEKGKDVELRCDPISGHTALYWYRQSLGQGLEFLIYFQGNSAPDKSGLPSDRFSAERTGGSVSTLTIQRTQQEDSAVYLCASSLEGLAGTTYNEQFFGPGTRLTVL.

This clonotype has only a few counts. The V call is TRBV29-1, the J call TRBJ1-2, with D uncertain. This CDR3 has 11 residues. Germline loops: CDR1 SQVTM, CDR2 ANQGSEA. The ends were cut back, 4 bases at V and 5 bases at J, with 8 bases in the middle. The CDR3 DNA reads as TGCAGCGTTGTCCAGACATATGGCTACACCTTC. This sequence encodes CSVVQTYGYTF.

The V call is TRBV4-3, the J call TRBJ2-4; 7 bases map to TRBD1. CDR3 length: 17 residues. V was pared by 0 bases and J by 0 bases, with 5 bases of the junction left unmatched. Germline V gene data show CDR1 as LGHNA and CDR2 as YSLEER. This chain's CDR3 is CASSQDTTGVAKNIQYF. The CDR3 DNA is TGCGCCAGCAGCCAAGATACAACAGGGGTAGCCAAAAACATTCAGTACTTC.

The chain couples TRBV6-1 to TRBJ2-3; unclear D gene. CDR3 length: 10 residues. Trimming took 8 bases from V and 8 from J, leaving 8 bases between them. Germline V gene data show CDR1 as MNHNS and CDR2 as SASEGT. The CDR3 bases are TGTGCCAGCTGGAAAGGTACGCAGTATTTT. Translated: CASWKGTQYF.